The rows below give T cell receptor beta chains drawn from one sample of a study of blood T cells in healthy people across ages. TCRdb called the 5' RACE reads again in MiXCR, with one record for every CDR3 protein. Of hundreds of thousands of distinct CDR3 sequences in the sample, 49% were seen once. Sequencing was carried out using blood. The receptors were gathered from a woman in her fifties or sixties in good health. The CDR3 runs from the conserved cysteine through the conserved F or W. Where a row states a size, it is once, few, many or the class of an expanded clone; other rows omit it.

J,V,size,CDR3
TRBJ2-2,TRBV5-1,.,CASSVGTSDTGELFF
TRBJ2-2,TRBV12-3/TRBV12-4,.,CASSYGLITGELFF
.,TRBV20-1,.,CSASDRALGEQYF
TRBJ2-1,TRBV4-1,.,CASSQAGIHEQFF
.,TRBV28,.,CASSLWGANPHEQYF
TRBJ2-7,TRBV5-1,few,CASSWTSAATYEQYF
TRBJ1-5,TRBV27,.,CASSLSRDRFGQPQHF
.,TRBV7-9,.,CASSLTTGLRETQYF
TRBJ1-5,TRBV28,.,CASSIRVGNQPQHF
TRBJ1-2,TRBV10-3,.,CAISESEGPLVYGYTF
.,TRBV20-1,once,CSAIPGRASGYEQYF
TRBJ1-4,TRBV7-9,.,CASSWVDEKLFF
.,TRBV7-2,.,CASSLAGYTGGAGTQYF
TRBJ2-7,TRBV5-6,few,CASSLLAGDGYEQYF
TRBJ1-2,TRBV10-3,few,CAISRGEGGYYGYTF
TRBJ1-6,TRBV12-3/TRBV12-4,few,CASRTGANSPLHF
TRBJ2-7,TRBV7-2,.,CASSLAGTTQYEQYF